Listed below are T cell receptor beta chains from one sample, sequenced in a study of HIV-infected children after antiretroviral therapy interruption. TCRdb re-analysed the 3' RACE reads in MiXCR, keeping a single row per CDR3 protein. The sample comprises approximately 3,800 distinct CDR3 sequences, approximately 4.6% of which are singletons, and more than 25% rests with the top ten. The sequencing used CD45RO+ CD8+ T cells from PBMCs, pooled from several time points, collected from a donor given antiretroviral therapy, either interrupted or continuous. The receptors come from a pool of human donors with HIV. The CDR3 runs from the conserved cysteine through the conserved F or W. D genes are given only for firm matches. Rows may omit the clone size; those that give it use once, few, many or a size class.

size,V,J,D,DNA,CDR3
many,TRBV2,TRBJ2-7,TRBD2,TGTGCCAGCAGGGAACTAGCGGGGGGCTCCTACGAGCAGTACTTC,CASRELAGGSYEQYF
many,TRBV3-1,TRBJ2-5,.,TGTGCCAGCAGCCAAGGTGGGGGGCTCGGAGAGACCCAGTACTTC,CASSQGGGLGETQYF
few,TRBV7-8,TRBJ1-1,.,TGTGCCAGCAGCTTATCAGAAGAGACAGGGAACACTGAAGCTTTCTTT,CASSLSEETGNTEAFF
many,TRBV27,TRBJ2-2,TRBD1,TGTGCCAGCAGTGCCGACAGGGGTAGTGGCACCGGGGAGCTGTTTTTT,CASSADRGSGTGELFF
many,TRBV7-2,TRBJ1-2,TRBD1,TGTGCCAGCAGCCTTAGGACAGGGCGACTCTATGGCTACACCTTC,CASSLRTGRLYGYTF
.,TRBV10-3,TRBJ2-1,TRBD2,TGTGCCATCACCGATGGGGGACTAGATCCCCTCTTCTTC,CAITDGGLDPLFF
medium-sized,TRBV5-5,TRBJ2-6,.,TGTGCCAGCAGACCCGGGACCTTTGAATACAACGTCCTGACTTTC,CASRPGTFEYNVLTF
few,TRBV12-3/TRBV12-4,TRBJ1-2,.,TGTGCCAGCAGTTTGTCCACTCGTGGCTACACCTTC,CASSLSTRGYTF
medium-sized,TRBV20-1,TRBJ1-1,.,TGCAGTGCTTTCGCCAGGACAGCCTTTTACACTGAAGCTTTCTTT,CSAFARTAFYTEAFF
many,TRBV9,TRBJ1-2,.,TGTGCCAGCAGCGTAGAGAAGGGATCCTATGGCTACACCTTC,CASSVEKGSYGYTF
many,TRBV24-1,TRBJ2-7,.,TGTGCCACCAGTGACTCCGGGCCCTACGAGCAGTACTTC,CATSDSGPYEQYF
medium-sized,TRBV13,TRBJ2-2,TRBD2,TGTGCCAGCACGGAGCTCGGACTAGCGGGAGGCACCGGGGAGCTGTTTTTT,CASTELGLAGGTGELFF
medium-sized,TRBV12-3/TRBV12-4,TRBJ1-6,.,TGTGCCAGCAGTTTGCAGGCTCTCGCACCCCTCCACTTT,CASSLQALAPLHF
many,TRBV15,TRBJ1-5,.,TGTGCCACCAGCAGAGATTTGGGGGGGCGGGTTTTCCCCCAGCATTTT,CATSRDLGGRVFPQHF
.,TRBV27,TRBJ1-5,TRBD1,TGTGCCAGCAGCCCGACAGGGGCGCAGGCCCAGCATTTT,CASSPTGAQAQHF
medium-sized,TRBV24-1,TRBJ2-3,.,TGTGCCACCAGTGATCGAGGAGGAGCTGTTAGCACAGATACGCAGTATTTT,CATSDRGGAVSTDTQYF
few,TRBV20-1,TRBJ1-2,.,TGCAGTGCTAGAGATTCCACCTCCGCTAACTATGGCTACACCTTC,CSARDSTSANYGYTF
few,TRBV20-1,TRBJ2-7,.,TGCAGTGCTAGGGTGGACCGCAGGGGCTACGAGCAGTACTTC,CSARVDRRGYEQYF
medium-sized,TRBV6-1,TRBJ2-7,.,TGTGCCAGCAGTGAAGAACAGGACCTCTACGAGCAGTACTTC,CASSEEQDLYEQYF
many,TRBV29-1,TRBJ2-1,TRBD1,TGCAGCGTTGAAGGCCAATTGGACAGGGGCAACAATGAGCAGTTCTTC,CSVEGQLDRGNNEQFF
.,TRBV20-1,TRBJ1-5,.,TGCAGTGCTGAGGACAGCTATAGCAATCAGCCCCAGCATTTT,CSAEDSYSNQPQHF
many,TRBV5-1,TRBJ2-2,.,TGCGCCAGCAGCCGAACAGGGAGGGGCACCGGGGAGCTGTTTTTT,CASSRTGRGTGELFF
medium-sized,TRBV6-1,TRBJ2-4,TRBD1,TGTGCCAGCGAGCAGGGGGCTGAAAACATTCAGTACTTC,CASEQGAENIQYF
many,TRBV20-1,TRBJ2-6,.,TGCAGTGCCCCCCCCTTAGGGAAAAGTGGGGCCAACGTCCTGACTTTC,CSAPPLGKSGANVLTF
.,TRBV7-8,TRBJ2-7,TRBD2,TGTGCCAGCAGCTTAGATGGTAGCGGGGAATCCTACGAGCAGTACTTC,CASSLDGSGESYEQYF
many,TRBV5-1,TRBJ2-5,.,TGCGCCAGCAGCTGGGGCCGGGGGACCGAGACCCAGTACTTC,CASSWGRGTETQYF
large,TRBV6-6,TRBJ2-1,.,TGTGCCACTCGGACGGTAAATGAGCAGTTCTTC,CATRTVNEQFF
few,TRBV14,TRBJ2-7,.,TGTGCCAGCAGCCTCCGGACAGTCTACGAGCAGTACTTC,CASSLRTVYEQYF
many,TRBV20-1,TRBJ2-1,.,TGCAGTGTTCCTAGTAGGGAGTACAATGAGCAGTTCTTC,CSVPSREYNEQFF
many,TRBV18,TRBJ1-2,.,TGTGCCAGCTCACGGGAAGGAGGAGACTATGGCTACACCTTC,CASSREGGDYGYTF
many,TRBV30,TRBJ2-7,.,TGTGCCTGGAGTGTAGGAGACTCCTACGAGCAGTACTTC,CAWSVGDSYEQYF
medium-sized,TRBV6-5,TRBJ2-1,.,TGTGCCAGCAGTGCCAACCGAGGCGAGCAGTTCTTC,CASSANRGEQFF
few,TRBV3-1,TRBJ2-3,.,TGTGCCAGCAGCCATGCGGGGGCGAGCACAGATACGCAGTATTTT,CASSHAGASTDTQYF
many,TRBV12-3/TRBV12-4,TRBJ1-2,.,TGTGCCAGCAGTCCCCTCTCCCGGTGGGTACTCTATGGCTACACCTTC,CASSPLSRWVLYGYTF
.,TRBV11-3,TRBJ2-3,TRBD1,TGTGCCAGCAGCGGCCGGGACAGCGCCACAGATACGCAGTATTTT,CASSGRDSATDTQYF
many,TRBV19,TRBJ2-1,TRBD2,TGTGCCAGTAGTCTTGCGGGGGGCTTAGTTGAGCAGTTCTTC,CASSLAGGLVEQFF
many,TRBV19,TRBJ2-4,.,TGTGCCAGTACCCACCCGGCGGACAGACCCTTAGCCAAAAACATTCAGTACTTC,CASTHPADRPLAKNIQYF
medium-sized,TRBV20-1,TRBJ2-7,TRBD2,TGCAGTGCAAGAGATGGCGGGGGGGCCTACGAGCAGTACTTC,CSARDGGGAYEQYF
few,TRBV7-9,TRBJ1-1,TRBD1,TGTGCCAGCAGCGACCCCTGGGACCAGGGGGATGAAGCTTTCTTT,CASSDPWDQGDEAFF
large,TRBV2,TRBJ2-1,TRBD2,TGTGCCAGCAGTGAAGGGACTAGCGCGTACAATGAGCAGTTCTTC,CASSEGTSAYNEQFF
few,TRBV27,TRBJ2-3,.,TGTGCCAGCCGCCTCGGGAATACGCAGTATTTT,CASRLGNTQYF
many,TRBV7-9,TRBJ2-2,TRBD1,TGTGCCAGCAGCCAGGATGGGGACAGACCGAACACCGGGGAGCTGTTTTTT,CASSQDGDRPNTGELFF
.,TRBV19,TRBJ2-1,.,TGTGCCAGTAGTATAGCTGGAGCCCACAATGAGCAGTTCTTC,CASSIAGAHNEQFF
medium-sized,TRBV10-3,TRBJ2-5,.,TGTGCCATCGGCCCCCAGGAAGAGACCCAGTACTTC,CAIGPQEETQYF
many,TRBV29-1,TRBJ1-1,TRBD1,TGCAGCGTTGACAACAGGGGAGGGATGAACACTGAAGCTTTCTTT,CSVDNRGGMNTEAFF
few,TRBV3-1,TRBJ1-1,.,TGTGCCAGCAGCCAAGATCGCCCCGTCGCAACTTTCTTT,CASSQDRPVATFF
many,TRBV12-3/TRBV12-4,TRBJ2-7,TRBD1,TGTGCCAGCAGTTTAAAGGGCAGGGGGATTTACGAGCAGTACTTC,CASSLKGRGIYEQYF
few,TRBV27,TRBJ1-1,.,TGTGCCAGCAGTTTCGGGGGACTGGAAAACACTGAAGCTTTCTTT,CASSFGGLENTEAFF
.,TRBV12-3/TRBV12-4,TRBJ2-5,.,TGTGCCAGCACCGACGGTGGTTGGGAGACCCAGTACTTC,CASTDGGWETQYF
many,TRBV7-9,TRBJ2-7,TRBD1,TGTGCCAGCAGCCAAAACCAGGGGGCCGGTGAGCAGTACTTC,CASSQNQGAGEQYF
many,TRBV3-1,TRBJ2-5,.,TGTGCCAGCAGCGGACTAACCCAAGAGACCCAGTACTTC,CASSGLTQETQYF